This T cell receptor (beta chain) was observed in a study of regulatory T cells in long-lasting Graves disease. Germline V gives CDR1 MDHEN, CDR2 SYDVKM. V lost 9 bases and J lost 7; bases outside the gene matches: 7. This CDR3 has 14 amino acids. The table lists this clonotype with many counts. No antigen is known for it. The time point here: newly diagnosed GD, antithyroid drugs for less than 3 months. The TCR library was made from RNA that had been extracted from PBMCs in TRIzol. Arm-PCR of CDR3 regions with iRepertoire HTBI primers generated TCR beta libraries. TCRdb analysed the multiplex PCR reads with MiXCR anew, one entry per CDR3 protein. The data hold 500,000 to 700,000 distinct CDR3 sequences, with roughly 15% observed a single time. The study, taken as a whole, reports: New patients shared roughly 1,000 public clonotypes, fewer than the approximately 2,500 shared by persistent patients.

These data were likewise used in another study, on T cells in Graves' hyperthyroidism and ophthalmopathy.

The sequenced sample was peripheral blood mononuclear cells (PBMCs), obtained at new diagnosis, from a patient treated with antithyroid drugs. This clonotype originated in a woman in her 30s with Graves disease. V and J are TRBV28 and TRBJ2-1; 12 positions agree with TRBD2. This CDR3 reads CASIRTSGKNEQFF. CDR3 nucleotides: TGTGCCAGTATACGGACTAGCGGGAAAAATGAGCAGTTCTTC.